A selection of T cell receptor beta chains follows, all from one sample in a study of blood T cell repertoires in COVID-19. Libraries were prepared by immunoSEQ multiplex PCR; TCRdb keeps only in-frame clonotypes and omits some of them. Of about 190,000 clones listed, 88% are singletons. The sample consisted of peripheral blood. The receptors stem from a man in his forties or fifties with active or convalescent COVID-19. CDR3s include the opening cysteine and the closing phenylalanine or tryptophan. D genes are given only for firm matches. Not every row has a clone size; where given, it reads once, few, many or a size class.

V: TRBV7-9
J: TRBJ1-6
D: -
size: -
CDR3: CASSSREGLNSPLHF
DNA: TGTGCCAGCAGCTCCCGCGAGGGTCTCAATTCACCCCTCCACTTT

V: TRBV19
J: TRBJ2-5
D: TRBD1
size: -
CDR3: CASGQGAETQYF
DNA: TGTGCCAGTGGACAGGGCGCCGAGACCCAGTACTTC

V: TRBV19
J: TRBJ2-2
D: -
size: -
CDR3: CASSISAESGELFF
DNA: TGTGCCAGTAGTATTTCGGCGGAATCCGGGGAGCTGTTTTTT

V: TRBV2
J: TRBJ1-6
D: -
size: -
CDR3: CASSSQEVSPLHF
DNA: TGTGCCAGCAGTTCCCAGGAGGTCTCACCCCTCCACTTT

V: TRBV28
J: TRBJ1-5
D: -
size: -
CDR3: CASSGDKRGHQPQHF
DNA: TGTGCCAGCAGTGGGGATAAAAGAGGGCATCAGCCCCAGCATTTT

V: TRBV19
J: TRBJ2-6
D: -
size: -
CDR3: CASSDSPSGANVLTF
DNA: TGTGCCAGTAGTGACAGTCCCTCTGGGGCCAACGTCCTGACTTTC

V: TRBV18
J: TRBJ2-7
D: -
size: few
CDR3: CASSRGTDPYEQYF
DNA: TGTGCCAGCTCCCGCGGGACAGACCCCTACGAGCAGTACTTC

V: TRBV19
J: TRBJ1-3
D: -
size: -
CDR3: CASSMALTSSGNTIYF
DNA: TGTGCCAGTAGTATGGCGCTGACAAGCTCTGGAAACACCATATATTTT

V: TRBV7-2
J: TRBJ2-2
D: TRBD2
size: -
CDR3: CASSSSTSGRNAGELFF
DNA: TGTGCCAGCAGCTCGAGTACTAGCGGGAGGAACGCCGGGGAGCTGTTTTTT

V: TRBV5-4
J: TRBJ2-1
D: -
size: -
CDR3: CASSLLQVGLNEQFF
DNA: TGTGCCAGCAGCTTACTACAGGTGGGGCTCAATGAGCAGTTCTTC

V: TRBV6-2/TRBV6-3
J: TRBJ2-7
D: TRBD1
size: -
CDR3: CASSYPDWEDRGDMYEQYF
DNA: TGTGCCAGCAGTTACCCCGACTGGGAGGACAGGGGCGACATGTACGAGCAGTACTTC

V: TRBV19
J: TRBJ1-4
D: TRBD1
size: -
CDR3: CASSLPGQVIF
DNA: TGTGCCAGTAGTCTCCCGGGACAGGTGATTTTT

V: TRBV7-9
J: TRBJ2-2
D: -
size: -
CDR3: CASSSGNTGELFF
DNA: TGTGCCAGCAGCTCGGGGAACACCGGGGAGCTGTTTTTT

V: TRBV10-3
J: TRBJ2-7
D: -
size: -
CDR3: CAISGGQKNEQYF
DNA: TGTGCCATCAGCGGGGGACAGAAGAACGAGCAGTACTTC

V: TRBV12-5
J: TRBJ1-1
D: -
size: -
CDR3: CASGLVAGTGDTEAFF
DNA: TGTGCTAGTGGTTTGGTGGCGGGGACTGGGGACACTGAAGCTTTCTTT

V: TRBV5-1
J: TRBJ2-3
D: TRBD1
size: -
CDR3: CASSLPGQGNTQYF
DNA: TGCGCCAGCAGCCTACCGGGACAGGGAAATACGCAGTATTTT

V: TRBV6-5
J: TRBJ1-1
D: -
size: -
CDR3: CASTTTVNTEAFF
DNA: TGTGCCAGCACCACGACAGTGAACACTGAAGCTTTCTTT

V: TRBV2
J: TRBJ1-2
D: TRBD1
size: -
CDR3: CASSNRGDYGYTF
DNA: TGTGCCAGCAGTAACAGGGGTGACTATGGCTACACCTTC

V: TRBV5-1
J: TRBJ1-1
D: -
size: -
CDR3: CASSRGPTEAFF
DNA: TGCGCCAGCAGCCGGGGTCCCACTGAAGCTTTCTTT

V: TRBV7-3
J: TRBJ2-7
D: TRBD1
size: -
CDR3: CASSLDRADEQYF
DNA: TGTGCCAGCAGCCTCGACAGGGCTGACGAGCAGTACTTC

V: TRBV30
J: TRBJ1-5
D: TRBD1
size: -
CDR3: CAWSAYRDRGRNQPQHF
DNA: TGTGCCTGGAGTGCCTACCGGGACAGGGGGAGGAATCAGCCCCAGCATTTT

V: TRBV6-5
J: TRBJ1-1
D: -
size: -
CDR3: CASSQKRQGEAFF
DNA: TGTGCCAGCAGTCAGAAGAGGCAGGGGGAAGCTTTCTTT

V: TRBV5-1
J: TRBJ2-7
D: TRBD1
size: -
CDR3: CASSLAGTEVYEQYF
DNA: TGCGCCAGCAGCTTGGCCGGGACAGAAGTATACGAGCAGTACTTC

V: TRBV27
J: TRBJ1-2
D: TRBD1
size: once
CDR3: CASSRDRAYYGYTF
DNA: TGTGCCAGCAGTAGGGACAGGGCGTACTATGGCTACACCTTC

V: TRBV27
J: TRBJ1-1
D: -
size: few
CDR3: CASSLFQGKSNTEAFF
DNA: TGTGCCAGCAGTCTCTTCCAGGGTAAATCGAACACTGAAGCTTTCTTT

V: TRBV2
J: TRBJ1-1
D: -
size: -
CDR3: CASHGRRLNTEAFF
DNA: TGTGCCAGCCACGGAAGGAGATTGAACACTGAAGCTTTCTTT

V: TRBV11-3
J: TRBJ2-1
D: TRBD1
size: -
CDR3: CASSPRQGPYNEQFF
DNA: TGTGCCAGCAGCCCACGACAGGGGCCGTACAATGAGCAGTTCTTC

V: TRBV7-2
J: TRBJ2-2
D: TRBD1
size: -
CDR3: CASSKGAGVSIGELFF
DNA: TGTGCCAGCAGCAAGGGGGCAGGGGTGTCCATCGGGGAGCTGTTTTTT

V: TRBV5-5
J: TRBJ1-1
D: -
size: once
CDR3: CASSLVRDTEAFF
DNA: TGTGCCAGCAGCTTGGTGCGTGATACTGAAGCTTTCTTT

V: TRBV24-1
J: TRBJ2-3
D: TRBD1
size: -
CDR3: CATSDPRGPTDTQYF
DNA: TGTGCCACCAGTGACCCCAGGGGGCCGACGGATACGCAGTATTTT

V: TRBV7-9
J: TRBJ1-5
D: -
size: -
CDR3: CASSGSNQPQHF
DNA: TGTGCCAGCTCTGGCAGCAATCAGCCCCAGCATTTT

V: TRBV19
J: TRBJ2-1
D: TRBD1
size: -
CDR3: CASSSNRGSYNEQFF
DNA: TGTGCCAGTAGTTCCAACAGGGGCTCCTACAATGAGCAGTTCTTC

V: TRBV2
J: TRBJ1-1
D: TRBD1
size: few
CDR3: CASSDSGGHTEAFF
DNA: TGTGCCAGCAGTGATTCAGGGGGGCACACTGAAGCTTTCTTT

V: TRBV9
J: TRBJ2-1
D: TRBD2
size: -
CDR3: CASSVGLAGPYNEQFF
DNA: TGTGCCAGCAGCGTCGGACTAGCGGGCCCCTACAATGAGCAGTTCTTC

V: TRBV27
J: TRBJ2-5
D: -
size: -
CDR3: CASSLGQPGTQYF
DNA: TGTGCCAGCAGTTTAGGGCAGCCTGGGACCCAGTACTTC

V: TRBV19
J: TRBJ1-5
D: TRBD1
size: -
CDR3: CASSIAGGQMSNQPQHF
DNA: TGTGCCAGTAGTATCGCGGGGGGACAGATGAGCAATCAGCCCCAGCATTTT

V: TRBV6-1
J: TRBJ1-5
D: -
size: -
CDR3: CASSDIGGALQPQHF
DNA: TGTGCCAGCAGTGATATAGGGGGGGCCCTTCAGCCCCAGCATTTT

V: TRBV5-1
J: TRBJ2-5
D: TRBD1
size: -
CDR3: CASNPSGGKETQYF
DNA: TGCGCCAGCAACCCTTCAGGGGGAAAAGAGACCCAGTACTTC

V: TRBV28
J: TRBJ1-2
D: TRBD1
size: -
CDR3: CASSWNRDSNYGYTF
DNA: TGTGCCAGCAGTTGGAACCGGGACAGCAACTATGGCTACACCTTC

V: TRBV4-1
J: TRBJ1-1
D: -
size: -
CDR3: CASSQQGFGTEAFF
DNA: TGCGCCAGCAGCCAACAGGGATTCGGCACTGAAGCTTTCTTT

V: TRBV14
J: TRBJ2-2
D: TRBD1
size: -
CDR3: CASSLNRGLFQNTGELFF
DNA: TGTGCCAGCAGCCTCAACAGGGGGTTGTTTCAGAACACCGGGGAGCTGTTTTTT

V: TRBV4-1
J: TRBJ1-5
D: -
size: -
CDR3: CASSQAVAQGLNQPQHF
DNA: TGCGCCAGCAGCCAAGCAGTGGCGCAGGGATTGAATCAGCCCCAGCATTTT

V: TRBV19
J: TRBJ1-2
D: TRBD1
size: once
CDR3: CASTTDRGPYGYTF
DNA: TGTGCCAGTACCACCGACAGGGGCCCCTATGGCTACACCTTC

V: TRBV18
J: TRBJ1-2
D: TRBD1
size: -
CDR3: CASSPGTGLGYTF
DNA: TGTGCCAGCTCACCAGGGACAGGGCTCGGCTACACCTTC

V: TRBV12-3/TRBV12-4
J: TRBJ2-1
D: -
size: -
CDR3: CASQLVFAEQFF
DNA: TGTGCCAGTCAACTAGTATTTGCTGAGCAGTTCTTC

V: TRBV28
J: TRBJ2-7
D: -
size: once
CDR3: CASSVSGSKQYF
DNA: TGTGCCAGCAGCGTCTCCGGGAGTAAGCAGTACTTC

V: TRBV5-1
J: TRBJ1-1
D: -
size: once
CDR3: CASSLGPTMLSTEAFF
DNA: TGCGCCAGCAGCTTGGGACCTACTATGTTATCCACTGAAGCTTTCTTT

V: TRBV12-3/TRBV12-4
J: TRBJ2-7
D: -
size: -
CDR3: CASSLVTRNEQYF
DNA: TGTGCCAGCAGTTTAGTCACTAGAAACGAGCAGTACTTC

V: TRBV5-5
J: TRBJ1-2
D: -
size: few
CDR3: CASSLRDLGPYDGYTF
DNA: TGTGCCAGCAGCCTCAGGGACTTAGGACCTTATGATGGCTACACCTTC

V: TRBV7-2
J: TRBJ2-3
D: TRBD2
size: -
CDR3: CASSLVPSGTDTQYF
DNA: TGTGCCAGCAGCTTAGTTCCTAGCGGAACAGATACGCAGTATTTT

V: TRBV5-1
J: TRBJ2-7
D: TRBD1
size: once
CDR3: CASSPGGSTGTYEQYF
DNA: TGCGCCAGCAGCCCAGGGGGCTCCACAGGGACTTACGAGCAGTACTTC

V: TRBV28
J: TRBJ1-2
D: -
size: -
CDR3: CASRTGLYGYTF
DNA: TGTGCCAGCAGGACAGGTCTCTATGGCTACACCTTC

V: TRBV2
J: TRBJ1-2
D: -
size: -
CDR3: CASRAREGYGYTF
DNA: TGTGCCAGCAGAGCAAGGGAGGGCTATGGCTACACCTTC